A selection of T cell receptor beta chains follows, all from one sample in a study of identical twins. TCRdb re-derived calls from the 5' RACE reads in MiXCR, one entry per CDR3 protein. The sample holds about 220,000 distinct CDR3 sequences; 7.5% are singletons and the top ten take approximately 5.4%. The data were also submitted as part of a second study, on yellow fever vaccine responses in identical twins.

Sample: CD8+ T cells sorted from blood. The origin of the receptors is a woman aged 18-29 years in good health. CDR3s include the opening cysteine and the closing phenylalanine or tryptophan. Each record gives: V gene, CDR3 protein.

>TRBV27
CASSFSRGSPLHF
>TRBV2
CASRTGHATEAFF
>TRBV6-2/TRBV6-3
CAIHPGTYQETQYF
>TRBV27
CASSPLRTGTSGRTGNEQFF
>TRBV28
CASSPRTSGGHQETQYF
>TRBV20-1
CSAQAPDTQYF
>TRBV9
CASSPSAGGEQYF
>TRBV19
CASSMRTSGPYEQYF
>TRBV29-1
CSVDGTSVKQETQYF
>TRBV3-1
CASSQVPGSYYGYTF
>TRBV20-1
CSARTETQYF
>TRBV6-5
CASSLTTGRAGYEQYF
>TRBV2
CASSLEGYNEQFF
>TRBV28
CASAGGQESTDTQYF
>TRBV4-1
CASSQRAGGVNEQFF
>TRBV5-6
CASRIQRNEQFF
>TRBV4-1
CASSQDSGGDYNEQFF
>TRBV4-1
CASSYRLAGERETQYF
>TRBV6-5
CASSYGGRTASSTDTQYF
>TRBV29-1
CSVGAERNEQFF
>TRBV5-6
CASSTRTSGNMMTQYF
>TRBV28
CASKGRGFTQPQHF
>TRBV29-1
CSVLLWGRETQYF
>TRBV5-5
CASAGFSYNEQFF
>TRBV14
CASSQFRQGDGELFF
>TRBV3-1
CASSQVTSGSDEQFF